These T cell receptor beta chains were read from a single sample in a study of T-cell memory formation after mild COVID-19. TCRdb re-derived calls from the 5' RACE reads in MiXCR, one entry per CDR3 protein. The sample holds some 40,000 distinct CDR3 sequences; roughly 6.1% are singletons and the top ten take 0.8% to 1%. Sequencing was performed on PBMCs or a T cell subset sorted from them (not recorded which). These receptors all stem from an adult who had mild COVID-19 (a few samples of this study predate the infection). Cell type and time point are not known. Both conserved end residues are part of each CDR3. D genes are given only for firm matches. Clone size is stated in some rows and not others, as once, few, many or a class when expanded.

v_gene: TRBV7-3
j_gene: TRBJ2-2
d_gene: NA
abundance: medium-sized
CDR3aa: CASSSTGGPGELFF
CDR3nt: TGTGCCAGCAGCTCAACAGGAGGCCCCGGGGAGCTGTTTTTT

v_gene: TRBV5-4
j_gene: TRBJ2-7
d_gene: NA
abundance: many
CDR3aa: CASSSEYEQYF
CDR3nt: TGTGCCAGCAGCTCCGAGTACGAGCAGTACTTC

v_gene: TRBV7-6
j_gene: TRBJ2-5
d_gene: NA
abundance: many
CDR3aa: CASSSPDQGKETQYF
CDR3nt: TGTGCCAGCAGCTCGCCCGACCAAGGCAAAGAGACCCAGTACTTC

v_gene: TRBV5-1
j_gene: TRBJ1-1
d_gene: TRBD1
abundance: few
CDR3aa: CASSTGQGSGTEAFF
CDR3nt: TGCGCCAGCAGCACCGGACAGGGTTCGGGGACTGAAGCTTTCTTT

v_gene: TRBV9
j_gene: TRBJ2-7
d_gene: TRBD2
abundance: many
CDR3aa: CASSTGLAGFSYEQYF
CDR3nt: TGTGCCAGCAGCACCGGACTAGCGGGGTTCTCCTACGAGCAGTACTTC

v_gene: TRBV20-1
j_gene: TRBJ2-1
d_gene: NA
abundance: few
CDR3aa: CSARDLSGNEQFF
CDR3nt: TGCAGTGCTAGAGATCTTAGCGGAAATGAGCAGTTCTTC

v_gene: TRBV20-1
j_gene: TRBJ2-2
d_gene: NA
abundance: few
CDR3aa: CSAPGGGGITGELFF
CDR3nt: TGCAGTGCCCCAGGAGGGGGCGGAATCACCGGGGAGCTGTTTTTT

v_gene: TRBV5-5
j_gene: TRBJ1-2
d_gene: TRBD1
abundance: many
CDR3aa: CASSPRDRGYYGYTF
CDR3nt: TGTGCCAGCAGCCCTCGGGACAGGGGCTACTATGGCTACACCTTC

v_gene: TRBV6-6
j_gene: TRBJ2-3
d_gene: NA
abundance: few
CDR3aa: CASRPSDRITDTQYF
CDR3nt: TGTGCCAGCAGACCCTCTGACAGGATCACAGATACGCAGTATTTT

v_gene: TRBV2
j_gene: TRBJ2-3
d_gene: TRBD1
abundance: few
CDR3aa: CASRGNRGSTDTQYF
CDR3nt: TGTGCCAGCAGAGGAAACAGGGGTAGCACAGATACGCAGTATTTT

v_gene: TRBV19
j_gene: TRBJ1-2
d_gene: TRBD1
abundance: NA
CDR3aa: CASTGGWATGGAGYTF
CDR3nt: TGTGCCAGTACCGGAGGTTGGGCGACAGGGGGCGCCGGCTACACCTTC

v_gene: TRBV27
j_gene: TRBJ2-1
d_gene: NA
abundance: many
CDR3aa: CASSYLPIGTNEQFF
CDR3nt: TGTGCCAGCAGTTACTTGCCTATAGGCACCAATGAGCAGTTCTTC

v_gene: TRBV2
j_gene: TRBJ1-1
d_gene: TRBD1
abundance: NA
CDR3aa: CASRTQGATEAFF
CDR3nt: TGTGCCAGCAGAACACAGGGGGCCACTGAAGCTTTCTTT

v_gene: TRBV7-2
j_gene: TRBJ2-5
d_gene: TRBD1
abundance: many
CDR3aa: CASSRDGTGGRETQYF
CDR3nt: TGTGCCAGCAGCCGCGACGGGACAGGGGGGCGAGAGACCCAGTACTTC

v_gene: TRBV6-5
j_gene: TRBJ1-2
d_gene: NA
abundance: many
CDR3aa: CASRNRDRYGYTF
CDR3nt: TGTGCCAGCCGAAACAGGGATCGCTATGGCTACACCTTC

v_gene: TRBV3-1
j_gene: TRBJ1-5
d_gene: NA
abundance: many
CDR3aa: CASSQEGGTHQPQHF
CDR3nt: TGTGCCAGCAGCCAAGAGGGAGGGACTCATCAGCCCCAGCATTTT

v_gene: TRBV7-6
j_gene: TRBJ2-2
d_gene: TRBD2
abundance: NA
CDR3aa: CASTMTSGRGGELFF
CDR3nt: TGTGCCAGCACCATGACTAGCGGGAGAGGCGGGGAGCTGTTTTTT

v_gene: TRBV10-3
j_gene: TRBJ1-5
d_gene: NA
abundance: few
CDR3aa: CAISEGGNQPQHF
CDR3nt: TGTGCCATCAGCGAGGGCGGCAATCAGCCCCAGCATTTT

v_gene: TRBV6-2/TRBV6-3
j_gene: TRBJ1-1
d_gene: TRBD1
abundance: many
CDR3aa: CASSYSRGQTEAFF
CDR3nt: TGTGCCAGCAGTTACAGCAGGGGGCAAACTGAAGCTTTCTTT

v_gene: TRBV28
j_gene: TRBJ2-1
d_gene: TRBD2
abundance: many
CDR3aa: CASRPGGYNEQFF
CDR3nt: TGTGCCAGCAGACCGGGAGGGTACAATGAGCAGTTCTTC